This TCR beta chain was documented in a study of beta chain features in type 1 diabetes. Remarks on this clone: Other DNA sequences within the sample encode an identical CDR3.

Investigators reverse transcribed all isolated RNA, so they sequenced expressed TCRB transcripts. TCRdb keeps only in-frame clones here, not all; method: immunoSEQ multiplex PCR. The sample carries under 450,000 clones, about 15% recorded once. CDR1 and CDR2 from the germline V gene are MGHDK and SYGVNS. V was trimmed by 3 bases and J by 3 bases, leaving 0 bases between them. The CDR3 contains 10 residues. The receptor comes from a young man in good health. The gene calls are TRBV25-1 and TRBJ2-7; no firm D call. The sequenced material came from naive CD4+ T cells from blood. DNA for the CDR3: TGTGCCAGCAGTGACTACGAGCAGTACTTC. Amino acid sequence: CASSDYEQYF.